This note documents a single T cell receptor beta chain sequence. This sample is drawn from a study of cytomegalovirus exposure and HLA in healthy donors. The PCR made use of 60 Vbeta and 13 Jbeta primers. Data came from immunoSEQ multiplex PCR; TCRdb stores just in-frame clones and leaves some out. The table lists approximately 160,000 clones, 70% to 85% of them singletons. Looked up from germline, CDR1 is MDHEN and CDR2 is SYDVKM. V gave up 1 base and J gave up 1 base; unmatched junction bases: 13. CDR3 length equals 19 residues. This TCR came from a woman in her twenties or thirties in good health and CMV-seronegative. The specimen sequenced was PBMCs. The rearrangement links TRBV28 to TRBJ2-3; 8 nucleotides line up with TRBD1. As DNA, the CDR3 is TGTGCCAGCAGTTTATTCGGTCGGGGGACAGGTAGACGCACAGATACGCAGTATTTT. The encoded protein is CASSLFGRGTGRRTDTQYF.